The source of this T cell receptor beta chain is a study of cytomegalovirus exposure and HLA in healthy donors. This CDR3 comprises 13 residues. V lost 5 bases, J lost 3 bases, and 4 bases stayed unmatched. From germline, CDR1 is SGHRS and CDR2 YFSETQ. Researchers ran the PCR with 60 Vbeta and 13 Jbeta primers. TCRdb's copy holds only in-frame clones and misses some; the assay was immunoSEQ multiplex PCR. The table lists around 95,000 clones, 74% of them singletons. The receptor was isolated from a male donor in good health and CMV-seronegative. What was sequenced was PBMCs. The chain combines TRBV5-1 with TRBJ1-1, with 7 bases lining up with TRBD1. The chain's CDR3 is CASSSDRDTEAFF. The CDR3 DNA sequence: TGCGCCAGCAGTAGCGACAGGGACACTGAAGCTTTCTTT.